The TCR beta chain under discussion was sequenced for a study of cytomegalovirus exposure and HLA in healthy donors. As for the study in general: There were about 86 million unique TCRs (from HLA-typed donors) in an early data release.

Study observations and caveats: Researchers reportedly found TCR beta sequences accurately predicted most subjects' HLA-A and HLA-B alleles. Relative to equally common others, HLA-associated TCR beta chains showed greater clonal expansion in a later analysis.

The PCR made use of 60 Vbeta and 13 Jbeta primers. Clones were sequenced by immunoSEQ multiplex PCR, and TCRdb holds only the in-frame ones, with some missing. Here the sample spans about 94,000 clones, about 68% being singletons. About this clone itself: Its specificity is unknown.

V was shortened by 2 bases and J by 2 bases, with 7 bases between the two germline ends. CDR1 and CDR2 from the germline V gene are MNHEY and SVGAGI. This CDR3 has 13 amino acids. The material sequenced was PBMCs. This clonotype originated in a man aged 25-45 years in good health and CMV-seropositive. The V gene is TRBV6-5, the J gene TRBJ2-7; D is unresolved. Written as DNA, the CDR3 is TGTGCCAGCAGTTACGGTCTAGCCTACGAGCAGTACTTC. Amino acids: CASSYGLAYEQYF.